This T cell receptor (beta chain) emerged from a study of cytomegalovirus exposure and HLA in healthy donors. General study findings and limits: DRB1 had the most TCR associations and HLA-C the fewest, a later analysis found, with rates varying by HLA locus. Several of the most significant clusters appeared, in a later analysis, to be linked to common viral pathogens.

Vbeta (60) and Jbeta (13) primers were used in the PCR. Sequencing used immunoSEQ multiplex PCR; TCRdb keeps in-frame clones, though not all of them. The table has approximately 200,000 clones, 79% seen once; the top ten hold roughly 1.5%. Looked up from germline, CDR1 is LGHNA and CDR2 is YSLEER. Trimming took 0 bases from V and 4 from J, leaving 11 bases between them. The CDR3 is 15 residues long. A note on this clone: Its antigen remains unknown.

This sequence was found in a girl aged 5-17 years in good health and CMV-seropositive. The chain uses TRBV4-3 and TRBJ2-3; D remains unclear. The sequenced sample consisted of PBMCs. CDR3 in amino acids: CASSQDPRRADTQYF. For the CDR3, the DNA is TGCGCCAGCAGCCAAGATCCCCGTAGAGCAGATACGCAGTATTTT.